The 32 T cell receptor beta chains below all came from one sample that was sequenced in a study of T cells in women clearing cervical HPV infection. Clones were sequenced by immunoSEQ multiplex PCR, and TCRdb holds only the in-frame ones, with some missing. The repertoire shows roughly 37,000 clones; the top ten hold approximately 6.4%. The sequenced sample was blood buffy coat. These receptors originate from a woman between 18 and 69 years old with a cervical HPV16 infection that either progressed to CIN3+ or cleared (not recorded which).

On this clone itself: The CDR3 end falls 3 residues outside the read, so it is completed with the germline J gene. This chain joins TRBV5-1 and TRBJ2-2, with D perhaps assigned TRBD1 or TRBD2 (5 bases each). CDR1 is SGHRS, CDR2 YFSETQ, per germline. V dropped 3 bases and J dropped 1 base, with 10 bases sitting between them. CDR3 length: 15 residues. The CDR3 sequence: CASSSRGENTGELFF. The CDR3 bases that were read are TGCGCCAGCAGCTCCAGAGGGGAGAACACCGGGGAG.

In regard to this clone: The CDR3 end falls 3 residues outside the read, so it is completed with the germline J gene. The chain links TRBV7-2 to TRBJ1-2; TRBD1 is a possible D gene (6 bases). The CDR3 covers 15 residues. The germline CDR1 and CDR2 sequences are SGHTA and FQGNSA. With 2 bases removed from V and 7 bases from J, the gap between germline ends came to 17 bases. The CDR3 sequence is CASSLYGTLQGGYTF. The CDR3 bases that were read are TGTGCCAGCAGCTTATATGGGACACTCCAGGGTGGC.

Comment on this clone: The CDR3 is cut off 3 residues early in the read; its end comes from the germline J gene. This chain joins TRBV18 and TRBJ1-5; 10 bases fit TRBD1. The trim removed 3 bases at V and 5 bases at J, leaving 10 bases unmatched. The V gene's germline CDR1 is KGHSH and CDR2 LQKENI. The CDR3 sequence is 17 residues long. The CDR3 DNA, read in part, is TGTGCCAGCTCACCTACGTGGACAGGGGGAAATTATCAGCCC. It codes for CASSPTWTGGNYQP. The complete CDR3 reads CASSPTWTGGNYQPQHF.

A remark on this clone: The CDR3 goes on 3 residues after the read ends, and that part is filled in from the germline J gene. The chain uses TRBV6-2 or TRBV6-3 and TRBJ1-2; tentative D call: TRBD1 (5 bases). CDR1 is MNHEY, CDR2 SVGEGT, per germline. V lost 2 bases and J lost 4, with 14 bases in between. This CDR3 comprises 15 residues. The part of the CDR3 DNA that was read is TGTGCCAGCAGTTACGGGCAGGGAGCTACCTATGGC. Translation: CASSYGQGATYG. The complete CDR3 protein is CASSYGQGATYGYTF.

A remark on this clone: The CDR3 goes on 3 residues after the read ends, and that part is filled in from the germline J gene. The V and J genes are TRBV6-2 or TRBV6-3 and TRBJ1-1, with D perhaps TRBD1 (6 bases). This CDR3 contains 11 residues. Germline V gene data show CDR1 as MNHEY and CDR2 as SVGEGT. The chain's CDR3 is CASSQGMSAFF. CDR3 DNA, as far as it was read: TGTGCCAGCAGTCAGGGGATGTCA.

About this clone itself: The CDR3 end falls 3 residues outside the read, so it is completed with the germline J gene. The V and J genes are TRBV19 and TRBJ1-5, with TRBD1 identical over 7 bases. Unmatched junction bases numbered 12, after V lost 8 bases and J lost 8 bases. CDR1 LNHDA and CDR2 SQIVND come from the germline V gene (reference sequence). CDR3 length: 14 residues. The CDR3 DNA, read in part, is TGTGCCAGTTCGCCGGGACAGTGGAGGGAGCCC. It encodes CASSPGQWREP. The whole CDR3 sequence reads CASSPGQWREPQHF.

Details on this clone: The read ends 3 residues early relative to the CDR3; the germline J gene fills the gap. The rearrangement uses TRBV6-2 or TRBV6-3 and TRBJ2-7; tentatively, D is TRBD2 (6 bases). The CDR3 consists of 14 residues. V lost 6 bases to trimming and J lost 0 bases, with 12 bases between them. Germline loops: CDR1 MNHEY, CDR2 SVGEGT. Partial CDR3 DNA: TGTGCCAGCAGGAGTAGCGGTAGCTCCTACGAG. Translated: CASRSSGSSYE. The whole CDR3 sequence is CASRSSGSSYEQYF.

Concerning this clone itself: The read stops 3 residues short of the end of the CDR3; the missing end is completed from the germline J gene. J is TRBJ2-3 and V is TRBV10-1; TRBD1 agrees at 9 bases. The V gene's germline CDR1 is WNHNN and CDR2 SYGVQD (reference sequence). The J segment lost 0 bases and the V segment lost 6 bases, leaving 10 bases of the junction unmatched. The CDR3 runs to 17 residues. The covered CDR3 bases are TGCGCCAGCAGCCAAAATTCGGGACAGGGTAGCACAGATACG. It codes for CASSQNSGQGSTDT. The entire CDR3 is CASSQNSGQGSTDTQYF.

As concerns this clone: The read ends 3 residues early relative to the CDR3; the germline J gene fills the gap. The rearrangement links TRBV2 to TRBJ2-3, with 9 bases aligning to TRBD1. The CDR3 has 13 residues. Germline V gene sequence: CDR1 SNHLY, CDR2 FYNNEI. CDR3 in amino acids: CASRRDRAQPQYF. Incomplete CDR3 DNA: TGTGCCAGCCGGAGGGACAGGGCCCAGCCG.

A word on this clone: The read ends 3 residues before the CDR3 terminus; that terminus is restored from the germline J gene. This rearrangement joins TRBV6-1 to TRBJ2-5; 8 positions agree with TRBD2. The CDR3 contains 15 residues. Germline V lookup: CDR1 MNHNS, CDR2 SASEGT. CDR3 in amino acids: CASSEIAGSTDTQYF. Incomplete CDR3 DNA: TGTGCCAGCAGTGAAATAGCGGGGTCCACAGATACC.

About this clone itself: Read sequence stops 3 residues before the CDR3 end, and the germline J gene provides the missing end. The V and J genes are TRBV19 and TRBJ2-6; D is undetermined. Trimming removed 3 bases at V and 4 bases at J, with 4 bases between. CDR1 is LNHDA, CDR2 SQIVND, per germline (reference sequence). The CDR3 sequence is 13 residues long. The part of the CDR3 DNA that was read is TGTGCCAGTAGTATTCAGGGGGCCAACGTC. Translation gives CASSIQGANV. The whole CDR3 region reads CASSIQGANVLTF.

About this clone: The read finishes 3 residues shy of the CDR3 end, and the germline J gene is used to complete it. The rearrangement uses TRBV19 and TRBJ2-7; possibly TRBD2 for D (5 bases). CDR1 is LNHDA and CDR2 is SQIVND in the germline V gene (reference sequence). The V gene lost 3 bases and the J gene lost 5 bases, with 14 bases spanning the gap. The CDR3 spans 14 residues. This CDR3 is CASSIRTGWHEQYF. The DNA read from the CDR3 is TGTGCCAGTAGTATCAGGACGGGGTGGCACGAG.

With regard to this clone: The missing CDR3 end, 3 residues past where the read stops, is filled in from the germline J gene. The chain employs TRBV5-1 and TRBJ2-2; TRBD2 agrees at 12 bases. The trim removed 7 bases at V and 1 base at J, leaving 5 bases unmatched. The CDR3 is made up of 16 amino acids. Germline-derived CDR1 and CDR2 are SGHRS and YFSETQ. The chain's CDR3 is CASSALAGGNTGELFF. The CDR3 bases that were read are TGCGCCAGCTCCGCACTAGCGGGGGGGAACACCGGGGAG.

As for this clone: The sequence runs out 3 residues before the end of the CDR3; the remainder is reconstructed from the germline J gene. The chain couples TRBV5-8 to TRBJ2-7; D unresolved. V was shortened by 2 bases and J by 1 base, with 7 bases between the two germline ends. Germline V lookup: CDR1 SGHTS, CDR2 YDEGEE. The CDR3 loop spans 13 amino acids. CDR3 bases read: TGTGCCAGCAGCTTTTCCTTTTCCTACGAG. Amino acids: CASSFSFSYE. The full CDR3 protein is CASSFSFSYEQYF.

On this clone: Read sequence stops 3 residues before the CDR3 end, and the germline J gene provides the missing end. The chain is built from TRBV6-2 or TRBV6-3 and TRBJ1-1, with a tentative D call TRBD1 (5 bases). V was shortened by 7 bases and J by 2 bases, with 17 bases between the two germline ends. This CDR3 comprises 15 residues. Looked up from germline, CDR1 is MNHEY and CDR2 is SVGEGT. The sequenced CDR3 bases are TGTGCCAGCAAGGAAAGGGGCCAGGGAAACACTGAA. Its protein product is CASKERGQGNTE. The whole CDR3 protein is CASKERGQGNTEAFF.

Points on this clone: The sequenced fragment ends 3 residues before the CDR3 boundary, so the rest is inferred from the germline J gene. V and J are TRBV18 and TRBJ1-2, with D perhaps matching TRBD1 (6 bases). CDR3 length: 14 amino acids. The germline V gene has CDR1 KGHSH and CDR2 LQKENI. The sequenced part of the CDR3 DNA is TGTGCCAGCTCGCATACAGGGTTCTCCTACGAC. This translates into CASSHTGFSYD. The whole CDR3 sequence reads CASSHTGFSYDYTF.

Note on this clone: The read falls 3 residues short of the CDR3 end, and the missing part is taken from the germline J gene. The rearrangement joins TRBV11-3 to TRBJ2-4; the D is unclear. Germline values: CDR1 SGHNT, CDR2 YENEEA. This CDR3 is 11 amino acids long. CDR3 region: CASSHPSGQYF. CDR3 DNA (partial): TGTGCCAGCAGCCACCCGTCCGGT. Full variable domain (outside the CDR3, taken from reference TRBV11-3 and TRBJ2-4): EAGVVQSPRYKIIEKKQPVAFWCNPISGHNTLYWYLQNLGQGPELLIRYENEEAVDDSQLPKDRFSAERLKGVDSTLKIQPAELGDSAVYLCASSHPSGQYFGAGTRLSVL.

About this clone itself: Read coverage stops 3 residues before the CDR3 terminus; the germline J gene supplies the remainder. The rearrangement links TRBV2 to TRBJ2-1; tentative D call: TRBD2 (6 bases). The germline V and J ends were trimmed by 7 bases and 4 bases, with 14 bases remaining between them. Germline-derived CDR1 and CDR2 are SNHLY and FYNNEI. The CDR3 is 14 amino acids. The CDR3 region is CASKDYDSYNEQFF. The sequenced CDR3 bases are TGTGCCAGCAAGGACTACGACTCTTACAATGAG.

CDR3 DNA (partial): TGTGCCAGCAGTCCGTGGACGGTCAGCTCTGGGGCCAACGTG. This encodes CASSPWTVSSGANV. The full CDR3 protein reads CASSPWTVSSGANVLFF. The genes are TRBV2 and TRBJ2-2; D is perhaps TRBD1 (5 bases). The CDR3 end lies 3 residues beyond the end of the read and is filled in from the germline J gene. The CDR3 is 17 amino acids. The germline CDR1 and CDR2 sequences are SNHLY and FYNNEI.

Comments on this clone: A junction end diverges from the germline sequence, so it may reflect a read error. The CDR3 is cut off 3 residues early in the read; its end comes from the germline J gene. This chain links TRBV4-2 with TRBJ2-1; 8 nucleotides agree with TRBD2. This CDR3 comprises 15 residues. CDR1 and CDR2 from the germline V gene are LGHNA and YNFKEQ. CDR3 residues: CASSQTAGAYNEQFF. The DNA read from the CDR3 is TGCGCCAGCAGCCAAACAGCGGGAGCCTACAATGAG.

Note on this clone: With the read ending 3 residues before the CDR3 end, the germline J gene is used to fill in that end. The chain is built from TRBV5-4 and TRBJ2-5; perhaps TRBD1 as D (6 bases). Trimming cost V 4 bases and J 4 bases, with 14 bases left between them. The CDR3 extends over 14 amino acids. CDR1 and CDR2 from the germline V gene are SGHNT and YYREEE (reference sequence). CDR3 bases read: TGTGCCAGCAGCATACAGGGTATAGGAGAGACC. Its protein is CASSIQGIGET. The full CDR3 reads CASSIQGIGETQYF.

In regard to this clone: The read ends 3 residues shy of where the CDR3 ends; the end is completed using the germline J gene. The rearrangement links TRBV19 to TRBJ2-4; the D is unclear. The length of the CDR3 is 13 residues. Germline V gives CDR1 LNHDA, CDR2 SQIVND (reference sequence). CDR3 DNA (partial): TGTGCCAGTAGTATAGTCCAATCCTATGGT. Amino acids: CASSIVQSYG. The full-length CDR3 reads as CASSIVQSYGQYF.

On this clone itself: With the read ending 3 residues before the CDR3 end, the germline J gene is used to fill in that end. The chain recombines TRBV10-2 with TRBJ1-6, with 7 bases aligning to TRBD1. This CDR3 spans 13 amino acids. The junction had 4 bases not matched to a gene; V was cut back by 9 bases and J by 5 bases. Germline V lookup: CDR1 WSHSY, CDR2 SAAADI. CDR3 protein: CASTGTDNSPLHF. Partial CDR3 DNA: TGCGCCAGTACCGGGACAGATAATTCACCC.

The part of the CDR3 DNA that was read is TGCAGCGTTGAAGGCGGCCCAGGGGGCAATGAG. This sequence encodes CSVEGGPGGNE. In full, the CDR3 is CSVEGGPGGNEQFF. The chain has TRBV29-1 and TRBJ2-1; 7 nucleotides align to TRBD1. With the read ending 3 residues before the CDR3 end, the germline J gene is used to fill in that end. Germline V CDR1 and CDR2: SQVTM, ANQGSEA. Trimming took 1 base from V and 6 from J; bases not matched to a gene: 6. The CDR3 has 14 amino acids.

Comments on this clone: Sequencing ends 3 residues short of the CDR3 end; the germline J gene provides the rest. The V call is TRBV7-6, the J call TRBJ1-5; D might be TRBD1 (6 bases). This CDR3 contains 14 residues. The V end lost 1 base, the J end lost 7 bases, and 11 bases lay between the germline ends. Germline CDR1 reads SGHVS; CDR2 reads FNYEAQ. CDR3 residues: CASSLEQGRQPQHF. Incomplete CDR3 DNA: TGTGCCAGCAGCTTAGAACAGGGACGGCAGCCC.

About this clone: Sequencing ends 3 residues short of the CDR3 end; the germline J gene provides the rest. This chain joins TRBV11-3 and TRBJ2-2; TRBD2 is a possible D gene (5 bases). This CDR3 region has 15 residues. Trimming shortened V by 5 bases and J by 6 bases, and 16 bases separated the two germline ends. The germline gives CDR1 SGHNT, CDR2 YENEEA. CDR3 DNA (partial): TGTGCCAGCAGCCTCGAGGGCGACGCCGCCGGGGAG. It translates to CASSLEGDAAGE. From start to end, the CDR3 is CASSLEGDAAGELFF.

Concerning this clone: With the read ending 3 residues before the CDR3 end, the germline J gene is used to fill in that end. This chain joins TRBV5-1 and TRBJ2-5; tentatively, D is TRBD1 (5 bases). The CDR3 length is 16 residues. Germline V gene sequence: CDR1 SGHRS, CDR2 YFSETQ. Trimming took 0 bases from V and 1 from J, leaving 13 bases between them. CDR3 DNA (partial): TGCGCCAGCAGCTTGGGAACAGGCCCTTCCCAAGAGACC. Translated: CASSLGTGPSQET. The CDR3 reads in full as CASSLGTGPSQETQYF.

Worth noting for this clone: The read finishes 3 residues shy of the CDR3 end, and the germline J gene is used to complete it. The chain joins TRBV7-2 to TRBJ2-2; TRBD1 matches 10 bases. Looked up from germline, CDR1 is SGHTA and CDR2 is FQGNSA. There are 14 residues in the CDR3. The CDR3 DNA, read in part, is TGTGCCAGCACCGCCGGGACAGGGGTCTCACCG. The encoded protein is CASTAGTGVSP. The entire CDR3 protein is CASTAGTGVSPLFF. The full variable domain, rest sourced from reference TRBV7-2 and TRBJ2-2, is GAGVSQSPSNKVTEKGKDVELRCDPISGHTALYWYRQSLGQGLEFLIYFQGNSAPDKSGLPSDRFSAERTGGSVSTLTIQRTQQEDSAVYLCASTAGTGVSPLFFGEGSRLTVL.

Comment on this clone: The read terminates 3 residues before the CDR3 end, so the remaining end is supplied by the germline J gene. V gene TRBV5-1 combines with J gene TRBJ1-2, with D possibly being TRBD1 (6 bases). CDR1 SGHRS and CDR2 YFSETQ come from the germline V gene. The CDR3 extends over 17 amino acids. The sequenced CDR3 bases are TGCGCCAGCAGCTTCCCTAGCGGGGGGCCTTTCTCCTACGAC. Encoded protein: CASSFPSGGPFSYD. The full-length CDR3 reads as CASSFPSGGPFSYDYTF.

Details on this clone: The read gets to within 3 residues of the CDR3 end, and the germline J gene fills in the rest. This chain joins TRBV5-1 and TRBJ2-5, with a tentative D call TRBD1 (5 bases). The CDR3 is 12 amino acids. The V gene's germline CDR1 is SGHRS and CDR2 YFSETQ. The V and J ends lost 7 bases and 2 bases respectively, with 9 bases between them. The CDR3 bases that were read are TGCGCCAGCGGCCGACAGCAAGAGACC. It yields the protein CASGRQQET. The full CDR3 is CASGRQQETQYF.

Comment on this clone: The read terminates 3 residues before the CDR3 end, so the remaining end is supplied by the germline J gene. J is TRBJ1-5 and V is TRBV20-1, with a tentative D call TRBD1 (6 bases). CDR3 size: 14 residues. Per the germline V gene, CDR1 is DFQATT and CDR2 is SNEGSKA (reference sequence). The V and J ends lost 8 bases and 1 base respectively, with 15 bases between them. CDR3 bases read: TGCAGTACTCAACAGGGATCCAGCAATCAGCCC. Amino acids: CSTQQGSSNQP. The full CDR3 protein is CSTQQGSSNQPQHF.

Of note for this clone: The observed sequence ends 3 residues before the CDR3 terminus, with the missing tail filled in from the germline J gene. The V and J genes are TRBV19 and TRBJ2-2; the D gene is possibly TRBD1 (5 bases). Germline-derived CDR1 and CDR2 are LNHDA and SQIVND (reference sequence). CDR3 length equals 15 residues. The covered CDR3 bases are TGTGCCAGTAGTAAAGCAGGGTTTATGAATTCACCG. It codes for CASSKAGFMNSP. The complete CDR3 protein is CASSKAGFMNSPLFF.